Sequencing of this TCR beta chain was carried out in a study of T cells in Graves' hyperthyroidism and ophthalmopathy. This clonotype was seen at least ten times. CDR3 length equals 13 residues. Germline V lookup: CDR1 MNHNS, CDR2 SASEGT. Trimming removed 6 bases at V and 6 bases at J, with 12 bases between. Disease duration was under 3 months in the ophthalmopathy patients, who also had a Clinical Activity Score of at least 3 and a NOSPECS grade of at least 4. Pregnant or lactating patients were excluded, as were those with uncontrolled infection or other autoimmune disease. PBMCs were collected from an approximately 9.4 ml volume of fresh peripheral blood. Researchers amplified the TCR beta CDR3 regions from RNA transcripts. RT-PCR in the first round (using the HTBI primer set) targeted the TCR CDR3. MiXCR was run by TCRdb on the multiplex PCR reads, yielding one entry per CDR3 protein. The repertoire includes about 520,000 distinct CDR3 sequences, roughly 24% of them detected once, and roughly 12% sits in the top ten.

The clonotype comes from a woman under 40 with Graves' ophthalmopathy. The chain is built from TRBV6-1 and TRBJ1-5; D is unclear. Source material: blood. In nucleotides, the CDR3 is TGTGCCAGCAGGGGCACCACTTCTCAGCCCCAGCATTTT. Translation: CASRGTTSQPQHF.